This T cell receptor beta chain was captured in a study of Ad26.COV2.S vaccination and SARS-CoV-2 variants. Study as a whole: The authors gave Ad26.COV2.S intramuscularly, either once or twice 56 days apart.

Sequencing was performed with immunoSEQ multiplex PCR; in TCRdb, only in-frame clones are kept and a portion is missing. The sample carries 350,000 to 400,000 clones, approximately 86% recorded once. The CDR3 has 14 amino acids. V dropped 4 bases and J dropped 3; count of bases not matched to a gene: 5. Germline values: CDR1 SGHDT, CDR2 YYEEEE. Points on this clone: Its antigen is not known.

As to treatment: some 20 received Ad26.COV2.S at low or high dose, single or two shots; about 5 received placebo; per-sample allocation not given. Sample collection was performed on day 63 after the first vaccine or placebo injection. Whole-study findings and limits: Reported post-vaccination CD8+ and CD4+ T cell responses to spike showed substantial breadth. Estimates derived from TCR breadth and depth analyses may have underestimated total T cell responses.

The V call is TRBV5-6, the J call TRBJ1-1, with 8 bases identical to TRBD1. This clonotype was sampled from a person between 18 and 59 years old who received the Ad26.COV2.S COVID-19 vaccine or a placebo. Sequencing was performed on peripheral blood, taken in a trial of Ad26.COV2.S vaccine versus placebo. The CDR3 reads CASSLRGRDTEAFF. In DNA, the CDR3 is TGTGCCAGCAGCCTCAGGGGGCGGGACACTGAAGCTTTCTTT.